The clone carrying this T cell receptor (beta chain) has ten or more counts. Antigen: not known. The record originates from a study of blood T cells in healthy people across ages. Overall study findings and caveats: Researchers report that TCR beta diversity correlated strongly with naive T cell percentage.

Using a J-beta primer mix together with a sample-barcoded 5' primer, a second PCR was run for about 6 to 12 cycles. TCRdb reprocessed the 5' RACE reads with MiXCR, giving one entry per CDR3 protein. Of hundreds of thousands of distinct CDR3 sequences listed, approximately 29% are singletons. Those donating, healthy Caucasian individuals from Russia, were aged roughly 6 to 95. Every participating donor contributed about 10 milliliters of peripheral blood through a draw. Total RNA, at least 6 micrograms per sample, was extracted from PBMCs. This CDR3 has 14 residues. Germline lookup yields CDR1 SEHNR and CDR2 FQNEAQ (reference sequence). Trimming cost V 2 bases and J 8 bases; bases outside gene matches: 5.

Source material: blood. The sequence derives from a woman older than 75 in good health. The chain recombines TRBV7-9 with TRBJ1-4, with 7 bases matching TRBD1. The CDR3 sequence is CASSLQGVMEKLFF. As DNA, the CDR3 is TGTGCCAGCAGCTTACAGGGGGTGATGGAAAAACTGTTTTTT.